The 8 T cell receptor beta chains reported below all come from one sample, sequenced in a study of radiotherapy plus CTLA-4 blockade in lung cancer. Sequenced by immunoSEQ multiplex PCR; TCRdb stores in-frame clones only, minus some. The table lists tens of thousands of clones, approximately 86% of them singletons. The sample here was peripheral blood, taken from a patient treated with radiotherapy plus ipilimumab. These receptors originate from a human donor with non-small cell lung cancer that progressed on radiotherapy plus ipilimumab.

The J gene is TRBJ2-7, the V gene TRBV6-5, with 8 bases that match TRBD1. The CDR3 contains 14 residues. V trimming: 6 bases; J trimming: 3 bases; junction bases outside the gene matches: 7. Germline CDR1 MNHEY, CDR2 SVGAGI. The CDR3 coding sequence is TGTGCCAGCAGCCGCCGGACAGGGAGCTACGAGCAGTACTTC. Its translation: CASSRRTGSYEQYF.

This chain uses TRBV29-1 with TRBJ2-7; 11 nucleotides agree with TRBD1. With 5 bases clipped from V and 6 bases from J, the junction kept 3 bases outside the gene matches. Germline assignment: CDR1 SQVTM and CDR2 ANQGSEA. The CDR3 totals 12 residues. The CDR3 sequence: CSVTGTGGEQYF. CDR3 in DNA: TGCAGCGTTACCGGGACAGGGGGCGAGCAGTACTTC.

The chain couples TRBV12-5 to TRBJ1-5, with 11 bases identical to TRBD1. Germline lookup yields CDR1 LGHNT and CDR2 FRNRAP. Trimming cost V 3 bases and J 0 bases; bases outside gene matches: 4. CDR3 length: 17 amino acids. For the CDR3, the DNA is TGTGCTAGTGGTTTAGGACAGGGGGCGCATAGCAATCAGCCCCAGCATTTT. This codes for CASGLGQGAHSNQPQHF.

The CDR3 nucleotides read TGTGCCTGGAGTGTCAAGGGTTCCTACGAGCAGTACTTC. Protein sequence: CAWSVKGSYEQYF. The chain joins TRBV30 to TRBJ2-7; no clear D gene. Trimming cost V 0 bases and J 1 base, with 7 bases left between them. This CDR3 region has 13 residues. Germline-derived CDR1 and CDR2 are GTSNPN and SVGIG (reference sequence).

V is TRBV7-6 and J is TRBJ2-5, with a possible D match to TRBD1 (5 bases). The CDR3 extends over 15 amino acids. Germline V CDR1 and CDR2: SGHVS, FNYEAQ. Deletions cut 4 bases from V and 3 bases from J, with 15 bases between. The CDR3 spells CASSSSGRAEETQYF. CDR3 coding DNA: TGTGCCAGCAGCTCCTCCGGCAGGGCCGAAGAGACCCAGTACTTC.

The J gene is TRBJ1-5, the V gene TRBV6-1, with D possibly matching TRBD1 (5 bases). This CDR3 spans 12 amino acids. Germline CDR1 and CDR2: MNHNS and SASEGT. This CDR3 is CAGGRGLEPQHF. The CDR3 region has the DNA TGTGCTGGCGGCCGGGGACTGGAGCCCCAGCATTTT.

This chain links TRBV4-1 with TRBJ2-7; D perhaps matches TRBD2 (5 bases). The germline V gene has CDR1 MGHRA and CDR2 YSYEKL. CDR3 length: 15 amino acids. Trimming cost V 4 bases and J 4 bases, with 17 bases left between them. In DNA form, the CDR3 reads TGCGCCAGCAGCCTTATCAGTTCAAGCGGATACGAGCAGTACTTC. This encodes CASSLISSSGYEQYF.

The gene calls are TRBV6-1 and TRBJ2-1; the D call may be TRBD1 or TRBD2 (5 bases each). The CDR3 has 15 residues. Deletions cut 0 bases from V and 1 base from J, with 7 bases between. From germline, CDR1 is MNHNS and CDR2 SASEGT. The CDR3 DNA reads TGTGCCAGCAGTGAAGCTGAGGGGTCCTACAATGAGCAGTTCTTC. Its protein product is CASSEAEGSYNEQFF.